This TCR beta chain was captured in a study of vaccination and CD4 T cells after COVID-19. There are 17 residues in the CDR3. The V and J ends lost 0 bases and 5 bases respectively, with 23 bases between them. Germline V CDR1 and CDR2: DFQATT, SNEGSKA (reference sequence). The Oncomine TCR Beta short-read assay was applied to DNA of cultured CD4+ T cells. TCRdb re-called the PCR reads with MiXCR, one entry per CDR3 protein. The profile shows 20,000 to 25,000 distinct CDR3 sequences, 30% to 35% of them singletons. Regarding time point: late sampling 161 to 241 days after vaccination in a few convalescent patients. Described treatment: approximately nine-day PBMC culture with coronavirus spike peptide pools or control peptides (ViraFEST assay). As regards this clonotype: Antigen unknown.

This TCR derives from a human donor who had recovered from COVID-19. The gene calls are TRBV20-1 and TRBJ2-7, with D possibly being TRBD2 (6 bases). The sample in question was CD4+ T cells from blood, cultured in vitro, obtained about 7 months after SARS-CoV-2 vaccination. The CDR3 loop is CSARDSQLGLALNEQYF. Here the CDR3 DNA reads TGCAGTGCTAGAGATTCCCAGTTGGGGCTAGCGCTGAACGAGCAGTACTTC.